Listed here is a single T cell receptor beta chain. Its antigen is still unknown. The second PCR ran about 6 to 11 cycles with a sample-barcoded 5' primer and J-beta primers. No fewer than 2.5 million CDR3-containing paired-end reads came from each sample. MiXCR was run by TCRdb on the 5' RACE reads, yielding one entry per CDR3 protein. The sample contains 1.2 million to 1.5 million distinct CDR3 sequences, approximately 60% of which appear only once. The data originate from a study of blood T cells in healthy people across ages. Findings and limits, study-wide: Long-lived donors exceeded aged donors in naive CD4+ cells and diversity.

The V gene lost 5 bases and the J gene lost 2 bases, with 13 bases spanning the gap. This CDR3 has 13 amino acids. The germline V gene has CDR1 DFQATT and CDR2 SNEGSKA (reference sequence). The TCR comes from a man aged 18 to 30 in good health. The gene calls are TRBV20-1 and TRBJ2-7; D might be TRBD1 (7 bases). Material: blood. In DNA, the CDR3 is TGCAGTGCTGGCGGGACAGCTGCCTACGAGCAGTACTTC. Its protein product is CSAGGTAAYEQYF.